This T cell receptor beta chain originates from a study of T cells in Graves' hyperthyroidism and ophthalmopathy (dated by TCRdb to the late 2010s). As for the study more broadly: Peripheral blood samples were taken at the time of initial diagnosis, prior to any treatment. To identify TCR V-J signatures that set the groups apart, the researchers used a discovery cohort of about a hundred patients, made up of approximately 43 with Graves' ophthalmopathy and 57 with stable Graves' hyperthyroidism. Prospective prediction of ophthalmopathy was tested in an independent validation cohort of 18 to 20 hyperthyroidism patients and some 17 patients who later progressed to ophthalmopathy. For training and testing, the approximately 92 patients in the discovery cohort were randomly divided in a 7:3 ratio. In addition, the study compared T-cell repertoires in thyroid tissue and in blood from over 5 Graves' hyperthyroidism patients. After blood sampling, hyperthyroidism patients were treated with methimazole at a starting dose of 30 mg daily, and ophthalmopathy patients were treated with high-dose intravenous methylprednisolone. TCR Vbeta CDR3 sequencing of 140 or so peripheral blood samples (about 45 ophthalmopathy, 75 to 80 hyperthyroidism and approximately 17 progressor patients) is reported in the paper.

Hyperthyroidism patients were newly diagnosed, with disease duration under 2 months, and aged 18 to 65 years. Any patient with an uncontrolled infection, another autoimmune disease, pregnancy or lactation was excluded. Diagnoses were based on clinical symptoms, serum thyroxine and TRAb, thyroid ultrasound and orbital computed tomography. Blood from progressor patients was drawn when they were first diagnosed with hyperthyroidism, before any ophthalmopathy symptoms appeared. Ficoll-Paque density gradient centrifugation was used to isolate PBMCs from 10 ml of fresh peripheral blood. Progressor patients were defined as those initially diagnosed with Graves' hyperthyroidism in whom ophthalmopathy developed during follow-up. Total RNA was extracted using Trizol reagent, and RNA quality was assessed on an Agilent 2100 Bioanalyzer. The research as a whole found: No statistical method was used to fix the sample size in advance, and group allocation was not hidden from the investigators. A model built on a 13 V-J signature distinguished ophthalmopathy from stable hyperthyroidism, reaching 85% to 90% sensitivity and around 81% specificity in cross-validation and 80%/75% in testing. In validation, the model predicted progression to ophthalmopathy a median of 6.5 months before onset, with 70% to 71% sensitivity and more than 72% specificity. Most expanded thyroid clonotypes (frequency above 0.001) were also found in blood, which suggests that blood repertoires may mirror thyroid immune responses.

V was cut back by 2 bases and J by 9 bases, leaving a gap of 8 bases between them. CDR1 and CDR2 (MDHEN, SYDVKM) derive from the germline V gene. From cysteine to phenylalanine, the CDR3 is 13 amino acids long. The retained sequence is limited to the CDR3, 39 bases, with the frame set at the first base. This clonotype was seen repeatedly, ten times or more. Its antigen remains unidentified. No base qualities exist here, and no much larger clone lies one base off it. The TCR beta CDR3 regions were amplified from the RNA transcripts. A first-round RT-PCR of the TCR CDR3 used the HTBI primer set with the Qiagen OneStep RT-PCR kit. Libraries were constructed in a second round of multiplex PCR, after which size selection and purification were carried out. Paired-end sequencing of the libraries was performed with 100 bp reads on an Illumina HiSeq2000. The study's processing was this. SOAPnuke was used to process the raw data, with reads discarded if the reads contained adapters or uncalled bases, had a mean Phred below 15, or lacked an exact constant-primer or identifier match. COPE v1.2.5 was used to merge the high-quality paired reads, and each unique nucleotide sequence was defined as a clonotype. Clonotypes were aligned to IMGT TRBV, TRBD and TRBJ reference segments using MiTCR v1.1. Only V-J combinations with frequency above 0.0001, covering roughly 99% of repertoires, were analysed. The TCS score was defined as F50 (clonal expansion) divided by E x V (chaos), with BLOSUM62-based TCRdist calculated between CDR3 peptides within each V-J. Welch's t-statistics and random forest reduced fewer than 600 V-J features to roughly 13, which were used in a naive Bayes classifier (R e1071). TCRdb handled the public reads itself, with Q25 trimming in fastp and clone calling in MiXCR, and kept productive beta chains. Entries are consolidated by CDR3 protein sequence, retaining the most common genes and DNA. These V and J calls originate from TCRdb's pipeline instead of the authors' own analysis. The sample profile shows almost 600,000 distinct CDR3 sequences; about 15% of them were found once. The top ten clonotypes cover around 5.4% of the sample.

This chain joins TRBV28 to TRBJ1-6, with an unclear D gene assignment. The sample consisted of blood. The receptor was derived from a woman aged 25 to 39 with Graves' hyperthyroidism that later progressed to Graves' ophthalmopathy. The sequence in DNA is TGTGCCAGCAGTTTAGCTCAGATTTCACCCCTCCACTTT. Its translation is CASSLAQISPLHF.